The next 18 T cell receptor beta chains were all read from a single sample in a study of blood T cell repertoires in COVID-19. Profiled with immunoSEQ multiplex PCR; TCRdb holds only in-frame clones, not every one. The table lists some 45,000 clones, approximately 80% of them singletons. The sequenced sample was peripheral blood. These receptors were obtained from an older woman with acute or convalescent COVID-19.

The gene calls are TRBV7-2 and TRBJ1-2; D remains ambiguous. The CDR3 is made up of 13 amino acids. Germline CDR1 SGHTA, CDR2 FQGNSA. V lost 5 bases, J lost 1 base, and 8 bases lay in between. The CDR3 sequence is CASSELYNYGYTF. DNA for the CDR3: TGTGCCAGCAGCGAACTATATAACTATGGCTACACCTTC.

V and J are TRBV24-1 and TRBJ2-2; D perhaps matches TRBD1 (6 bases). The CDR3 length is 14 residues. Trimming removed 4 bases at V and 2 bases at J, with 7 bases between. Germline V gives CDR1 KGHDR, CDR2 SFDVKD. The CDR3 coding sequence is TGTGCCACCAGTGAGGGACAAAACACCGGGGAGCTGTTTTTT. This encodes CATSEGQNTGELFF.

The rearrangement joins TRBV2 to TRBJ2-2, with a tentative D call TRBD1 (6 bases). The CDR3 extends over 15 amino acids. Germline lookup yields CDR1 SNHLY and CDR2 FYNNEI. Trimming stripped 4 bases from V and 6 bases from J, with 15 bases between. CDR3 region: CASSGTGRASGELFF. The CDR3, as DNA: TGTGCCAGCAGTGGAACAGGGCGAGCATCCGGGGAGCTGTTTTTT. Variable domain in full (rest from reference TRBV2 and TRBJ2-2): EPEVTQTPSHQVTQMGQEVILRCVPISNHLYFYWYRQILGQKVEFLVSFYNNEISEKSEIFDDQFSVERPDGSNFTLKIRSTKLEDSAMYFCASSGTGRASGELFFGEGSRLTVL.

The J gene is TRBJ1-1, the V gene TRBV7-8; unclear D gene. V dropped 1 base and J dropped 11 bases, with 14 bases sitting between them. In germline, CDR1 is SGHVS, CDR2 FQNEAQ. This CDR3 region has 13 residues. CDR3 protein: CASSLGWEVEAFF. CDR3 in DNA: TGTGCCAGCAGCTTAGGATGGGAGGTGGAGGCTTTCTTT.

The CDR3 spells CASSHGTNYEQYF. The CDR3 DNA sequence: TGTGCCAGCTCACATGGGACAAACTACGAGCAGTACTTC. This chain links TRBV18 with TRBJ2-7; D is perhaps TRBD1 (6 bases). The ends were cut back, 4 bases at V and 3 bases at J, with 10 bases in the middle. This CDR3 is built from 13 residues. Looked up from germline, CDR1 is KGHSH and CDR2 is LQKENI. Filled out from reference TRBV18 and TRBJ2-7, the complete variable domain reads NAGVMQNPRHLVRRRGQEARLRCSPMKGHSHVYWYRQLPEEGLKFMVYLQKENIIDESGMPKERFSAEFPKEGPSILRIQQVVRGDSAAYFCASSHGTNYEQYFGPGTRLTVT.

The chain has TRBV2 and TRBJ1-5; 10 bases are shared with TRBD1. CDR3 length equals 20 residues. The J segment lost 0 bases and the V segment lost 3 bases, leaving 14 bases of the junction unmatched. CDR1 and CDR2 from the germline V gene are SNHLY and FYNNEI. The CDR3 coding sequence is TGTGCCAGCAGTGAGCGTGGGACAGGGGCGGGGGAGGTTAGCAATCAGCCCCAGCATTTT. This translates into CASSERGTGAGEVSNQPQHF. Full variable domain (outside the CDR3, taken from reference TRBV2 and TRBJ1-5): EPEVTQTPSHQVTQMGQEVILRCVPISNHLYFYWYRQILGQKVEFLVSFYNNEISEKSEIFDDQFSVERPDGSNFTLKIRSTKLEDSAMYFCASSERGTGAGEVSNQPQHFGDGTRLSIL.

The rearrangement joins TRBV20-1 to TRBJ2-7, with a possible D match to TRBD1 (6 bases). Germline CDR1 DFQATT, CDR2 SNEGSKA (reference sequence). V was trimmed by 8 bases and J by 4 bases, leaving 12 bases between them. This CDR3 has 11 residues. The CDR3 spells CSIQGLYEQYF. The CDR3 bases are TGCAGTATTCAGGGGTTGTACGAGCAGTACTTC.

The chain links TRBV23-1 to TRBJ2-7; 8 nucleotides line up with TRBD1. TRBV23-1 is identified as an open reading frame with a role that is uncertain. The CDR3 is 17 residues long. J lost 3 bases, V lost 0 bases, and 10 bases had no gene match. Written as DNA, the CDR3 is TGCGCCAGCAGTCAATCATTCTGGGACAGGAAGCACTACGAGCAGTACTTC. Translated: CASSQSFWDRKHYEQYF.

This rearrangement joins TRBV27 to TRBJ1-2, with 8 positions matching TRBD1. Germline V lookup: CDR1 MNHEY, CDR2 SMNVEV (reference sequence). This CDR3 spans 15 amino acids. Trimming at V came to 6 bases and at J to 0 bases, leaving 6 bases not matched to a gene. DNA for the CDR3: TGTGCCAGCAGGGACAGGGCGGGAGCTAACTATGGCTACACCTTC. As protein: CASRDRAGANYGYTF.

The V gene is TRBV7-6, the J gene TRBJ2-3; TRBD1 aligns across 8 bases. The V gene's germline CDR1 is SGHVS and CDR2 FNYEAQ. This CDR3 comprises 15 residues. The V and J ends lost 1 base and 2 bases, in that order; junction bases with no gene match: 2. The CDR3 spells CASSLGTGTTDTQYF. The CDR3 nucleotides are TGTGCCAGCAGCTTAGGGACAGGGACCACAGATACGCAGTATTTT.

The chain recombines TRBV6-4 with TRBJ2-1, with 10 bases aligning to TRBD2. The J segment lost 7 bases and the V segment lost 4 bases, leaving 7 bases of the junction unmatched. The length of the CDR3 is 15 residues. CDR1 and CDR2 (germline): MRHNA, SNTAGT. As DNA, the CDR3 is TGTGCCAGCAGTGTGAGCGGGGGGGATAGGAATGAGCAGTTCTTC. Protein sequence: CASSVSGGDRNEQFF.

The chain is built from TRBV9 and TRBJ1-4; tentatively, D is TRBD1 (6 bases). V lost 4 bases and J lost 2, with 12 bases in between. Germline assignment: CDR1 SGDLS and CDR2 YYNGEE. CDR3 length: 15 amino acids. For the CDR3, the DNA is TGTGCCAGCAGCAGCACAGGGTTTACTAATGAAAAACTGTTTTTT. This sequence encodes CASSSTGFTNEKLFF.

The rearrangement uses TRBV24-1 and TRBJ2-7; 10 positions agree with TRBD1. This CDR3 has 13 residues. J gave up 5 bases and V 9 bases, and 6 bases lay outside the gene matches. CDR1 and CDR2 (germline): KGHDR, SFDVKD. The CDR3 nucleotides are TGTGCCACCGGGACAGGGGTAGGGGACGAGCAGTACTTC. This gives the protein CATGTGVGDEQYF.

The rearrangement uses TRBV9 and TRBJ2-3; 12 bases agree with TRBD2. Germline V gene sequence: CDR1 SGDLS, CDR2 YYNGEE. The trim removed 6 bases at V and 1 base at J, leaving 3 bases unmatched. The CDR3 is 15 amino acids. In DNA form, the CDR3 reads TGTGCCAGCACCCTAGCGGGGGGGCGCACAGATACGCAGTATTTT. Translating gives CASTLAGGRTDTQYF.

The CDR3 is CASSLGTLYEQYF. The DNA of the CDR3 is TGTGCCAGCAGCTTAGGGACACTCTACGAGCAGTACTTC. This sequence joins TRBV7-8 and TRBJ2-7; D may be TRBD1 (5 bases). Per the germline V gene, CDR1 is SGHVS and CDR2 is FQNEAQ. The V and J ends lost 1 base and 3 bases respectively, with 7 bases between them. CDR3 size: 13 residues.

V gene TRBV4-3 combines with J gene TRBJ2-5; perhaps TRBD1 as D (5 bases). The germline gives CDR1 LGHNA, CDR2 YSLEER. The CDR3 contains 15 residues. The V end lost 0 bases, the J end lost 1 base, and 9 bases lay between the germline ends. CDR3 coding DNA: TGCGCCAGCAGCCAAGAAGGAACAGGCCAAGAGACCCAGTACTTC. This encodes CASSQEGTGQETQYF.

The V call is TRBV10-3, the J call TRBJ2-7; D uncertain. Germline V lookup: CDR1 ENHRY, CDR2 SYGVKD. V dropped 4 bases and J dropped 0 bases, with 4 bases sitting between them. CDR3 size: 12 residues. In DNA, the CDR3 is TGTGCCATCAGTGCCTCCTCCTACGAGCAGTACTTC. It encodes CAISASSYEQYF.

The chain employs TRBV6-5 and TRBJ1-3, with TRBD1 as a possible D gene (5 bases). The CDR3 runs 15 residues. Germline V gene data show CDR1 as MNHEY and CDR2 as SVGAGI. V lost 4 bases to trimming and J lost 3 bases, with 13 bases between them. CDR3 coding DNA: TGTGCCAGCAGTTTGGTCGCAGGGAATGGAAACACCATATATTTT. Amino acids: CASSLVAGNGNTIYF.